The rows below give T cell receptor beta chains drawn from one sample of a study of blood T cell repertoires in COVID-19. Generated by immunoSEQ multiplex PCR, the TCRdb table keeps only in-frame clones and is missing some. The repertoire has roughly 200,000 clones, 80% to 90% of them found once; the top ten carry 3% to 4%. Sequenced material: PBMCs or T cells enriched from blood (not recorded which). Every receptor here comes from a woman in her forties with acute COVID-19. Both conserved end residues are part of each CDR3. Fields, in order: J gene, V gene, clone size, D gene, CDR3 DNA, CDR3 protein. A D gene is named only where the DNA matches it firmly. Rows give clone size only sometimes, using once, few, many, or a class for an expanded clone.

TRBJ2-2 TRBV27 NA TRBD2 TGTGCCAGCAGTATAGAGTCTAGCGGGAGAGGAAACACCGGGGAGCTGTTTTTT CASSIESSGRGNTGELFF
TRBJ2-5 TRBV19 once NA TGTGCCAGTAGTATAGATGTCCCTTACTTC CASSIDVPYF
TRBJ2-5 TRBV5-1 NA NA TGCGCCAGCAGCTTGGGGGCCGACGAGACCCAGTACTTC CASSLGADETQYF
TRBJ1-2 TRBV27 once NA TGTGCCAGCAGTTTATCTCCGGAGGGCCCCTATGGCTACACCTTC CASSLSPEGPYGYTF
TRBJ2-3 TRBV4-1 NA TRBD2 TGCGCCAGCAGCCCATTTAGCGGGAGAACGGGGGAGACGCAGTATTTT CASSPFSGRTGETQYF
TRBJ1-5 TRBV19 once NA TGTGCCAGTATCAACCGCTATGACTACAATCAGCCCCAGCATTTT CASINRYDYNQPQHF
TRBJ2-5 TRBV14 NA NA TGTGCCAGCAGCCAAGATGGATGGGCCCAAGAGACCCAGTACTTC CASSQDGWAQETQYF
TRBJ1-3 TRBV2 NA TRBD1 TGTGCCAGCAGCGCACAGGGGCAAAATAGAAACACCATATATTTT CASSAQGQNRNTIYF
TRBJ1-2 TRBV13 NA NA TGTGCCAGCAGCGTGTGGGACAACCGAACCTATGGCTACACCTTC CASSVWDNRTYGYTF
TRBJ2-1 TRBV2 few NA TGTGCCAGCAGTGCTCTGAGCTCCTACAATGAGCAGTTCTTC CASSALSSYNEQFF
TRBJ2-2 TRBV28 NA TRBD2 TGTGCCAGCAGTTGGACTAGCGACTCCGGGGAGCTGTTTTTT CASSWTSDSGELFF
TRBJ1-5 TRBV9 NA NA TGTGCCAGCAGCGGGGGGGATAGCAATCAGCCCCAGCATTTT CASSGGDSNQPQHF
TRBJ1-5 TRBV2 NA NA TGTGCCAGCGCCAGGGAAGAGAATCAGCCCCAGCATTTT CASAREENQPQHF
TRBJ2-2 TRBV7-3 NA NA TGTGCCAGCAGCGGCCACGGGATCAACACCGGGGAGCTGTTTTTT CASSGHGINTGELFF
TRBJ1-2 TRBV6-5 NA NA TGTGCCAGCAGACAGACGGATAACTATGGCTACACCTTC CASRQTDNYGYTF
TRBJ2-7 TRBV11-2 few TRBD1 TGTGCCAGCAGCTTAGATCCAGGACAGGGTAGCGAGCAGTACTTC CASSLDPGQGSEQYF
TRBJ2-5 TRBV5-1 NA TRBD1 TGCGCCAGCAGCTTCTTGGACAGGGCGTACCAAGAGACCCAGTACTTC CASSFLDRAYQETQYF
TRBJ2-7 TRBV28 NA TRBD2 TGTGCCAGCAGTTCCCGCCGGCGGGAGCGCTACGAGCAGTACTTC CASSSRRRERYEQYF
TRBJ1-1 TRBV5-1 NA NA TGCGCCAGCAGCCCGGGACACGGAAGGAACACTGAAGCTTTCTTT CASSPGHGRNTEAFF
TRBJ1-1 TRBV7-8 few TRBD1 TGTGCCAGCAGCCCGACAGGGCCTGAAGCTTTCTTT CASSPTGPEAFF
TRBJ2-3 TRBV5-1 NA NA TGCGCCAGCAGCTTGGATAGCGATCGGTATTTT CASSLDSDRYF
TRBJ1-6 TRBV21-1 NA NA TGTGCCAGCAGCGAAAGCCCTTTCCTTAGACAGGGCAGCAATTCACCCCTCCACTTT CASSESPFLRQGSNSPLHF
TRBJ2-2 TRBV9 NA NA TGTGCCAGCAGCGTTGCCGGGACTCTAACCGGGGAGCTGTTTTTT CASSVAGTLTGELFF
TRBJ2-7 TRBV18 NA TRBD2 TGTGCCAGCTCACCCCTTAACGCGGGAGGGTCAAACGAGCAGTACTTC CASSPLNAGGSNEQYF